This TCR beta chain is drawn from a study of T cells after yellow fever vaccination. TCRdb processed the 5' RACE reads anew with MiXCR; each CDR3 protein has one entry. The table lists 200,000 to 300,000 distinct CDR3 sequences, approximately 6.7% of them singletons. This clonotype appeared a few times. The trim removed 2 bases at V and 5 bases at J, leaving 8 bases unmatched. The CDR3 is 15 residues long. CDR1 is SGHVS and CDR2 is FNYEAQ in the germline V gene. The clonotype was recovered from a man between 25 and 39 years old who received the YFV17D yellow fever vaccine. The J gene is TRBJ2-5, the V gene TRBV7-6; 7 positions agree with TRBD2. Sequencing used CD4+ T cells sorted from PBMCs, obtained on the day of the yellow fever booster vaccination. Here the CDR3 DNA reads TGTGCCAGCAGCTTATCAGGACTAGTATGGGAGACCCAGTACTTC. Translated: CASSLSGLVWETQYF.